This section outlines one TCR beta chain sequence together with its context. Its antigen remains unidentified. This CDR3 contains 14 residues. The trim removed 5 bases at V and 9 bases at J, leaving 5 bases unmatched. Unique molecular identifiers featured in how the TCRbeta library was prepared. MiXCR was run by TCRdb on the PCR reads, yielding one entry per CDR3 protein. The profile shows about 640,000 distinct CDR3 sequences, over 10% of them singletons. The data belong to a study of T-cell reconstitution after alpha-beta-depleted transplantation in children. General study findings and limits: A year post-transplant, T-cell counts and diversity derived mostly from newly produced T cells.

The clonotype comes from a male patient between 5 and 17 years old who had a stem cell transplant for acute myeloid leukemia, so the T cells may come from the graft donor. The starting material was PBMCs, mostly from graft donor cells, obtained 360 days after TCRalphabeta/CD19-depleted stem cell transplant. The chain is built from TRBV12-3 or TRBV12-4 and TRBJ1-6, with 9 bases identical to TRBD1. CDR3 in amino acids: CASSPGTGLSPLHF. For the CDR3, the DNA is TGTGCCAGCAGTCCAGGGACAGGGCTTTCACCCCTCCACTTT.